The next 2 T cell receptor beta chains were all read from a single sample in a study of Ad26.COV2.S vaccination and SARS-CoV-2 variants. The treatment here: around 19 received Ad26.COV2.S at low or high dose, single or two shots; several received placebo; per-sample allocation not given. The samples were gathered on day 63 after the first injection of vaccine or placebo. The protocol was immunoSEQ multiplex PCR, while the TCRdb copy is restricted to in-frame clones and leaves out a portion. Among roughly 300,000 clones listed, approximately 86% were seen once. Sequenced here: peripheral blood, sampled in a trial of Ad26.COV2.S vaccine versus placebo. The receptors were gathered from a person between 18 and 65 years old who received the Ad26.COV2.S COVID-19 vaccine or a placebo.

The rearrangement uses TRBV6-5 and TRBJ2-6, with D perhaps TRBD1 (5 bases). Germline CDR1 MNHEY, CDR2 SVGAGI. The CDR3 consists of 16 residues. Trimming pared 1 base from V and 1 base from J, leaving 8 bases between. This chain's CDR3 is CASSYLPGSGANVLTF. In DNA, the CDR3 is TGTGCCAGCAGTTACTTACCAGGGTCTGGGGCCAACGTCCTGACTTTC.

This clone appeared once. The chain uses TRBV18 and TRBJ2-7; D might be TRBD1 (6 bases). CDR1 is KGHSH and CDR2 is LQKENI in the germline V gene. The CDR3 runs to 18 residues. V lost 0 bases and J lost 3, with 21 bases in between. The CDR3 DNA follows: TGTGCCAGCTCACCACCCCAGGGGCGGGCGGGTCCCGGCTACGAGCAGTACTTC. It encodes CASSPPQGRAGPGYEQYF. Based on the CDR3 plus reference TRBV18 and TRBJ2-7, the full variable domain is NAGVMQNPRHLVRRRGQEARLRCSPMKGHSHVYWYRQLPEEGLKFMVYLQKENIIDESGMPKERFSAEFPKEGPSILRIQQVVRGDSAAYFCASSPPQGRAGPGYEQYFGPGTRLTVT.